This TCR beta chain was found in a study of OX40 agonist ivuxolimab in advanced cancers. Study-wide results and caveats: The study observed clonal expansion of CD4+ and CD8+ blood T cells by week 6 at 0.1 to 3.0 mg/kg.

Any history of autoimmune disease or systemic immunosuppression disqualified patients. About this clone itself: What it binds is not known.

Germline assignment: CDR1 MRHNA and CDR2 SNTAGT. This CDR3 comprises 14 residues. Trimming took off 0 bases at V and 0 bases at J, with 4 bases between the two ends. TCRdb's copy holds only in-frame clones and misses some; the assay was immunoSEQ multiplex PCR. The sample lists more than 10,000 clones; 82% were seen once. The chain recombines TRBV6-4 with TRBJ2-3, with D unresolved. This TCR was recovered from an adult with an advanced solid tumor such as melanoma, head and neck, liver or kidney cancer. The starting material was CD4+ or CD8+ T cells sorted from blood, obtained in a trial of the OX40 agonist ivuxolimab. This CDR3 reads CASSDSTSTDTQYF. The CDR3 nucleotides read TGTGCCAGCAGTGACTCGACTAGCACAGATACGCAGTATTTT.